Listed below are T cell receptor beta chains from one sample, sequenced in a study of blood T cells in healthy people across ages. TCRdb ran MiXCR on the 5' RACE reads and lists one entry per CDR3 protein. The sample shows hundreds of thousands of distinct CDR3 sequences, 20% to 25% of them seen only once. The same data also contributed to another study, on T cells of mothers and their children.

Sequencing input: blood. The receptors derive from a boy aged 5-17 years in good health. The CDR3 runs from the conserved cysteine through the conserved F or W. A D gene is named only where the DNA matches it firmly. Size values are once, few and many counts, or a class for expanded clones, and some rows have none.

clone_size j_call d_call v_call cdr3_nt cdr3_aa
few TRBJ2-1 TRBD2 TRBV5-6 TGTGCCAGCAGCTCCTTGCGGGGGGAAGAAAATGAGCAGTTCTTC CASSSLRGEENEQFF
- TRBJ2-1 - TRBV6-2/TRBV6-3 TGTGCCAGCAGTTACCCGACTAGTTCTGAGCAGTTCTTC CASSYPTSSEQFF
- TRBJ1-1 - TRBV20-1 TGCAGTGCTAGGGGACGGAGTGTTTTACCGAACACTGAAGCTTTCTTT CSARGRSVLPNTEAFF
- TRBJ2-2 - TRBV24-1 TGTGCCACCGCCGGGCACACCGGGGAGCTGTTTTTT CATAGHTGELFF
- TRBJ1-1 - TRBV2 TGTGCCAGCAGTATACATGGAGAAATGAACACTGAAGCTTTCTTT CASSIHGEMNTEAFF
- TRBJ1-2 TRBD1 TRBV20-1 TGCAGTGCTAGACAAGGACAGGGTGACGGCTACACCTTC CSARQGQGDGYTF
- TRBJ2-1 TRBD1 TRBV7-2 TGTGCCAGCAGCTTAGTCAGTTGGCAGGGGGCTTACAATGAGCAGTTCTTC CASSLVSWQGAYNEQFF
- TRBJ1-2 TRBD1 TRBV6-6 TGTGCCAGCAGTACAGGGGTTTTCTATGGCTACACCTTC CASSTGVFYGYTF
- TRBJ2-5 - TRBV7-9 TGTGCCAGCAGCTTCGGGACACAAACATCGGGGACCCAGTACTTC CASSFGTQTSGTQYF
few TRBJ2-7 - TRBV4-2 TGTGCCAGCAGCCAAGATGCCGGGTACGAGCAGTACTTC CASSQDAGYEQYF
- TRBJ2-7 TRBD1 TRBV4-2 TGTGCCAGCAGCCAAGATCGAGACAGGGGAGCCGAGCAGTACTTC CASSQDRDRGAEQYF
- TRBJ1-2 - TRBV9 TGTGCCAGCAGCCCCGGGGCCTCTTATGGCTACACCTTC CASSPGASYGYTF
- TRBJ1-4 - TRBV11-2 TGTGCCAGCAGCTTAGCGGTTAATGAAAAACTGTTTTTT CASSLAVNEKLFF
- TRBJ1-1 - TRBV6-5 TGTGCCAGCAGTTTAGACACCCCGAACACTGAAGCTTTCTTT CASSLDTPNTEAFF
- TRBJ1-2 TRBD1 TRBV27 TGTGCCAGCAGGCCCCGGGACAGGGTTCATGGCTACACCTTC CASRPRDRVHGYTF
- TRBJ2-4 - TRBV11-2 TGTGCCAGCAGCTTAGTTCTCCAGGTAGATCATCTAGCCAAAAACATTCAGTACTTC CASSLVLQVDHLAKNIQYF
few TRBJ2-5 - TRBV6-1 TGTGCCAGCAGTAACGGGCCCCAAGAGACCCAGTACTTC CASSNGPQETQYF
- TRBJ1-1 - TRBV4-1 TGCGCCAGCAGCCAGCCAGGGGACCCTGTCACTGAAGCTTTCTTT CASSQPGDPVTEAFF
few TRBJ1-3 - TRBV20-1 TGCAGTGCTTTGGCCGGGGGGTCGATCGACACCATATATTTT CSALAGGSIDTIYF
- TRBJ2-1 - TRBV28 TGTGCCAGCAGGACCCCTTGGCTCCACAATGAGCAGTTCTTC CASRTPWLHNEQFF
- TRBJ1-1 TRBD1 TRBV24-1 TGTGCCACCAGTACAGGGGCCGTGGCCACTGAAGCTTTCTTT CATSTGAVATEAFF
- TRBJ2-5 - TRBV9 TGTGCCAGCAGCGGTAGCGGCGTACCCAGAGAGACCCAGTACTTC CASSGSGVPRETQYF
- TRBJ1-1 - TRBV2 TGTGCCAGCAGTGTGGCGACACTAGAAGCTTTCTTT CASSVATLEAFF
few TRBJ2-1 - TRBV6-6 TGTGCCACATTAAGGGCGGAGAACAATGAGCAGTTCTTC CATLRAENNEQFF
- TRBJ2-7 TRBD2 TRBV20-1 TGCAGTGCATTACTAGCGGGAGACCCCTACGAGCAGTACTTC CSALLAGDPYEQYF
- TRBJ2-6 - TRBV28 TGTGCCAGCAGTCGTTCCCGTACTGGGGCCAACGTCCTGACTTTC CASSRSRTGANVLTF
few TRBJ1-4 - TRBV12-3/TRBV12-4 TGTGCCAGCCAAGGGATGAATGAAAAACTGTTTTTT CASQGMNEKLFF
- TRBJ2-5 TRBD1 TRBV13 TGTGCCAGCAGCGAAAACTCAGGGGGCGCGACGGAGACCCAGTACTTC CASSENSGGATETQYF
few TRBJ2-1 TRBD2 TRBV6-2/TRBV6-3 TGTGCCAGCAGTTTTGGGGCTAGCGGATACAATGAGCAGTTCTTC CASSFGASGYNEQFF
- TRBJ1-2 - TRBV20-1 TGCAGTGCCCCTCTGGGGGCGTTTGGCTACACCTTC CSAPLGAFGYTF
- TRBJ2-1 TRBD2 TRBV7-2 TGTGCCAGCAGCTTACTCCCAGCGGGAGTTTATGAGCAGTTCTTC CASSLLPAGVYEQFF
few TRBJ2-1 - TRBV7-9 TGTGCCAGCAGCTCTCCGGGACTGTCTGGAGATGAGCAGTTCTTC CASSSPGLSGDEQFF
- TRBJ1-1 TRBD1 TRBV28 TGTGCCAGCAGTGAGGGGGCCCCTCCTGAAGCTTTCTTT CASSEGAPPEAFF
- TRBJ1-2 - TRBV7-9 TGTGCCAGCAGCTTAGGGTCGGGATATGGCTACACCTTC CASSLGSGYGYTF
- TRBJ1-2 - TRBV11-2 TGTGCCAGCAGCAGCAGGACGGACCAATCTGGGTACACCTTC CASSSRTDQSGYTF
once TRBJ2-7 - TRBV28 TGTGCCAGCAGCAAAGAGAGCTCCTACGAGCAGTACTTC CASSKESSYEQYF
few TRBJ2-3 - TRBV7-9 TGTGCCAGCAGCTTAGGGATAGCCACAGATACGCAGTATTTT CASSLGIATDTQYF
- TRBJ2-1 TRBD2 TRBV5-1 TGCGCCAGCAGTGGGCTAGCGGGACACAATGAGCAGTTCTTC CASSGLAGHNEQFF
few TRBJ2-1 TRBD1 TRBV7-3 TGTGCCAGCAGCGGTCGGACAGGGAGCGAGCAGTTCTTC CASSGRTGSEQFF
few TRBJ2-2 - TRBV7-9 TGTGCCAGCAGCCGAACAGGGCTCACCGGGGAGCTGTTTTTT CASSRTGLTGELFF
- TRBJ1-4 - TRBV9 TGTGCCAGCAGCGCCGCAGGAGGGGTGGGAGAAAAACTGTTTTTT CASSAAGGVGEKLFF
- TRBJ2-5 TRBD1 TRBV28 TGTGCCAGCAGTTTACCCACAGGGGGCCAAGAGACCCAGTACTTC CASSLPTGGQETQYF
few TRBJ2-5 TRBD1 TRBV7-9 TGTGCCAGCCCATTACAGGGGGCCGAGGAGACCCAGTACTTC CASPLQGAEETQYF
few TRBJ2-7 - TRBV21-1 TGTGCCAGCAGCGGAAAAGGGACAGGGGGCCGATTGGAGCAGTACTTC CASSGKGTGGRLEQYF
- TRBJ1-1 TRBD1 TRBV10-2 TGCGCCAGCAGTGAAGGACAGGGGCTTGGTGAAGCTTTCTTT CASSEGQGLGEAFF
- TRBJ2-3 TRBD2 TRBV29-1 TGCAGCGTTGAGGGCGGGAGGGGAGCAGATACGCAGTATTTT CSVEGGRGADTQYF
- TRBJ1-2 - TRBV29-1 TGCAGCGTTGAAGATCTTACGGAGACTAGCTATGGCTACACCTTC CSVEDLTETSYGYTF